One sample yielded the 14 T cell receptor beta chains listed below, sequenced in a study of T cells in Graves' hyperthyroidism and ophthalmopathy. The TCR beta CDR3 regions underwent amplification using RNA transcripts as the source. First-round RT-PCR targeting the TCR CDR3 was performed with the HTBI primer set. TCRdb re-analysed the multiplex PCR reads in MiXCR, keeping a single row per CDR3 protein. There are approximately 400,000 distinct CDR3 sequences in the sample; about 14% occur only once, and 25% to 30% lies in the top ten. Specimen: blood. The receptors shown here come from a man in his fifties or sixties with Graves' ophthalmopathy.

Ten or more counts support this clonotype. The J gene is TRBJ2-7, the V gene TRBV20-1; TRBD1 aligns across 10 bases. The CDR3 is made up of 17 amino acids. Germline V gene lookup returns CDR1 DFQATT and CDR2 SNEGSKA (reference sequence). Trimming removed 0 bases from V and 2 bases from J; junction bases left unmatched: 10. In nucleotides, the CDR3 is TGCAGTGCTAGAGATGCGATGGGACAGGGGAATACCTACGAGCAGTACTTC. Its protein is CSARDAMGQGNTYEQYF.

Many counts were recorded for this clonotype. This CDR3 is CASRLQGVIHEQYF. CDR3 nucleotide sequence: TGTGCCAGCAGATTACAGGGGGTTATCCACGAGCAGTACTTC. The J gene is TRBJ2-7, the V gene TRBV28; 8 bases fit TRBD1. The germline CDR1 and CDR2 sequences are MDHEN and SYDVKM. The V gene end was trimmed by 6 bases and the J gene end by 5 bases; junction bases not matched to a gene: 9. CDR3 length: 14 residues.

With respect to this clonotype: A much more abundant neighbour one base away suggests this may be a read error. CDR3 nucleotide sequence: TGCACCAGCGCTTCCCGGGGGCGCGGCTCCTACAATGAGCAGTTCTTC. Protein: CTSASRGRGSYNEQFF. This sequence joins TRBV5-1 and TRBJ2-1; D might be TRBD1 or TRBD2, each matching 6 bases. This CDR3 region has 16 residues. Germline V lookup: CDR1 SGHRS, CDR2 YFSETQ.

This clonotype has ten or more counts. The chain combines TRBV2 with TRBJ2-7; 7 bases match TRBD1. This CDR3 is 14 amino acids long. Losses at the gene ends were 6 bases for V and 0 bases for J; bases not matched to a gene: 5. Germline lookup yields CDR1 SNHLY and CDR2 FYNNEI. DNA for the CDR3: TGTGCCAGCAGAGAGGACAGGAACTCCTACGAGCAGTACTTC. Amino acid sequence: CASREDRNSYEQYF.

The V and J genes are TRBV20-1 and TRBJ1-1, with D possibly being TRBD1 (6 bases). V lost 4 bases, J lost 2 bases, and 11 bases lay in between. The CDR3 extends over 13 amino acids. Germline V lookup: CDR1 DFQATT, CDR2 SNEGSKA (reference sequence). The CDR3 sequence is CSATRTDNTEAFF. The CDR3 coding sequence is TGCAGTGCTACCAGGACAGACAACACTGAAGCTTTCTTT.

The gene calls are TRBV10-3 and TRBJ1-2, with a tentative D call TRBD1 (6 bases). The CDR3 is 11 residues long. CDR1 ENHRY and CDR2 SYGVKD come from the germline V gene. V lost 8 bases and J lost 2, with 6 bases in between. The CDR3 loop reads CAIQGNYGYTF. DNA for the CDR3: TGTGCCATCCAGGGGAACTATGGCTACACCTTC.

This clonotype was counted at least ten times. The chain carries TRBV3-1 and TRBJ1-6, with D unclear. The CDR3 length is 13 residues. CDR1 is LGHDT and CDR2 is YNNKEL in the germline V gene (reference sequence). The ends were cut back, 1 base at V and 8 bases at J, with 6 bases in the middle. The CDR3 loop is CASSQALDSPLHF. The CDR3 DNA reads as TGTGCCAGCAGCCAAGCCTTAGATTCACCCCTCCACTTT.

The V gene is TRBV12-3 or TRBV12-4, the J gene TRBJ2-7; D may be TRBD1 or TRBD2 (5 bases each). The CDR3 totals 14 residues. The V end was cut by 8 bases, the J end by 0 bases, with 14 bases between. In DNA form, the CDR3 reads TGTGCCAGCGAGGGGCTGATGAGCTCCTACGAGCAGTACTTC. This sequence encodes CASEGLMSSYEQYF.

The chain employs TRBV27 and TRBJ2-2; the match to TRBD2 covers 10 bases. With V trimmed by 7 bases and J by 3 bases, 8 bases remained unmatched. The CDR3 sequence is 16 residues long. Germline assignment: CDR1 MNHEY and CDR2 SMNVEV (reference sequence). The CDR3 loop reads CASTWTSGIYTGELFF. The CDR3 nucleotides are TGTGCCAGCACCTGGACTAGCGGTATTTACACCGGGGAGCTGTTTTTT.

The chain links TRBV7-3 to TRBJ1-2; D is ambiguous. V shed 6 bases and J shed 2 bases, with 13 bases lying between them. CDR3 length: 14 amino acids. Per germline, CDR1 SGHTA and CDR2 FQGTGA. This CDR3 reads CASSAYSENYGYTF. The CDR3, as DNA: TGTGCCAGCAGTGCGTATTCAGAAAACTATGGCTACACCTTC.

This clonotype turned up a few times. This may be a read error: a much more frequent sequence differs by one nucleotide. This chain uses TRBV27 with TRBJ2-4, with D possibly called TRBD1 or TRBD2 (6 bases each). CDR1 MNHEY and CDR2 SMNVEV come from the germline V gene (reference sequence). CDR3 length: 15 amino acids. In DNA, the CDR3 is TGTGCCAGCAGTGCGCTAGGGGGGCCCAAAAGCATTCAGTACTTC. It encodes CASSALGGPKSIQYF.

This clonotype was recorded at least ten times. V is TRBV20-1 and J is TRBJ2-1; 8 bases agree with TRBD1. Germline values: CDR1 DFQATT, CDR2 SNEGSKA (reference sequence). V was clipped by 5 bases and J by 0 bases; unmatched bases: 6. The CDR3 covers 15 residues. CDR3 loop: CSAQRDRTSYNEQFF. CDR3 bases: TGCAGTGCTCAACGGGACAGGACCTCCTACAATGAGCAGTTCTTC.

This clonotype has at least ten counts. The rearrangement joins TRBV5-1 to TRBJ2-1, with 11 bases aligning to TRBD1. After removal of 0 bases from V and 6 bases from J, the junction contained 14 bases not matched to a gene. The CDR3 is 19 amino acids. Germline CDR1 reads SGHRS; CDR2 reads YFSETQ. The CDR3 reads CASSLAKAEDRGPSNEQFF. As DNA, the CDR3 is TGCGCCAGCAGCTTGGCCAAAGCCGAGGACAGGGGGCCATCCAATGAGCAGTTCTTC.

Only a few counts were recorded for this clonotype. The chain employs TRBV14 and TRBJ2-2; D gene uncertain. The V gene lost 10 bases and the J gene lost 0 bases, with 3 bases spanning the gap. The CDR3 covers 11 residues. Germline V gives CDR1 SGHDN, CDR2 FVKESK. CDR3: CATSNTGELFF. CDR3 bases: TGTGCCACTTCGAACACCGGGGAGCTGTTTTTT.